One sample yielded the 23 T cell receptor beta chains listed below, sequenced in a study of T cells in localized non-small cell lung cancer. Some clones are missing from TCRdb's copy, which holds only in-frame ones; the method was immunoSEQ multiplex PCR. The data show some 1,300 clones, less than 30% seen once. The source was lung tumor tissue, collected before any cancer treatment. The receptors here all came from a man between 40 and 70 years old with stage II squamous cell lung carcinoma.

The CDR3 reads CASSAGQGPDTQYF. The CDR3, as DNA: TGTGCCAGCAGCGCTGGACAGGGGCCAGATACGCAGTATTTT. This chain uses TRBV9 with TRBJ2-3, with TRBD1 matching over 9 bases. CDR1 and CDR2 (germline): SGDLS, YYNGEE. There are 14 residues in the CDR3. The V and J ends lost 3 bases and 4 bases, in that order; junction bases with no gene match: 3.

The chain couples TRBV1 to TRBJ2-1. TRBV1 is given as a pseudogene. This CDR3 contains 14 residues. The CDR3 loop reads CASSQEYGDAEQFF. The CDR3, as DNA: TGCGCCAGCAGCCAAGAATACGGGGACGCCGAGCAGTTCTTC.

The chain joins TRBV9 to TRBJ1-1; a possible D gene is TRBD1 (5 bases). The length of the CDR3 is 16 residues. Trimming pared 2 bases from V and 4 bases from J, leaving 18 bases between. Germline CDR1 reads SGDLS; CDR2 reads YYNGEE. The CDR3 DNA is TGTGCCAGCAGCGTCAGCTGGGGACGGGAGGGCACTGAAGCTTTCTTT. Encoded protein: CASSVSWGREGTEAFF.

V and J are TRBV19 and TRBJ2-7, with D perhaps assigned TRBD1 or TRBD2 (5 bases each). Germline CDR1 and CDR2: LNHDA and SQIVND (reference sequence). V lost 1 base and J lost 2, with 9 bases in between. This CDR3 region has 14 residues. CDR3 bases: TGTGCCAGTAGTATAGGGACGGGACCCTACGAGCAGTACTTC. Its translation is CASSIGTGPYEQYF.

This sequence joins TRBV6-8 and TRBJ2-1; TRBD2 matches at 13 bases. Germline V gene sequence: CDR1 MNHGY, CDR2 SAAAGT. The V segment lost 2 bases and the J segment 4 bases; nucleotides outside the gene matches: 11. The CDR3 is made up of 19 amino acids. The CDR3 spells CASSYPGGLAGTLYNEQFF. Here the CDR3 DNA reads TGTGCCAGCAGTTACCCCGGGGGACTAGCGGGGACTTTGTACAATGAGCAGTTCTTC.

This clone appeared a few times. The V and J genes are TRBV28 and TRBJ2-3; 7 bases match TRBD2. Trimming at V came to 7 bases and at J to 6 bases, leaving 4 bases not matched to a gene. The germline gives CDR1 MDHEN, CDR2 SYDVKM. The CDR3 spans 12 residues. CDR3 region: CASTGGSDTQYF. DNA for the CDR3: TGTGCCAGCACCGGGGGGTCGGATACGCAGTATTTT.

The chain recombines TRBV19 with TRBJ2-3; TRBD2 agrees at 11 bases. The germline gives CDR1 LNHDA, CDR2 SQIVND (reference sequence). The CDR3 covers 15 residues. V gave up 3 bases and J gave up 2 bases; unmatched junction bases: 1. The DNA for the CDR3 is TGTGCCAGTAGTATGACTAGCGGGAACACAGATACGCAGTATTTT. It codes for CASSMTSGNTDTQYF.

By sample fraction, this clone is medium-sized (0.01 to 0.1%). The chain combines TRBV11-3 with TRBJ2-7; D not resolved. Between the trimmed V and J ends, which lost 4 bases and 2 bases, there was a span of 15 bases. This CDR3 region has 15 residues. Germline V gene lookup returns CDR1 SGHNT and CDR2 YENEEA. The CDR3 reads CASSSRTEVAYEQYF. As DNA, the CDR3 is TGTGCCAGCAGCTCCCGGACCGAGGTGGCCTACGAGCAGTACTTC. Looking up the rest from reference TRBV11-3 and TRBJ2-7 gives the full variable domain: EAGVVQSPRYKIIEKKQPVAFWCNPISGHNTLYWYLQNLGQGPELLIRYENEEAVDDSQLPKDRFSAERLKGVDSTLKIQPAELGDSAVYLCASSSRTEVAYEQYFGPGTRLTVT.

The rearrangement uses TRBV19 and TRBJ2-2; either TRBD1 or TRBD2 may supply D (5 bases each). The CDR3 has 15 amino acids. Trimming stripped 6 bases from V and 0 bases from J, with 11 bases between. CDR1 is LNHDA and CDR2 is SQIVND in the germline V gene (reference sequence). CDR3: CASRRDAPNTGELFF. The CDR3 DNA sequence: TGTGCCAGTAGAAGGGACGCCCCGAACACCGGGGAGCTGTTTTTT.

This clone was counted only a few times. The CDR3 region has the DNA TGTGCCAGTAGTCGGCAGGGGGACCCCGGGACCCAGTACTTC. This codes for CASSRQGDPGTQYF. The chain employs TRBV19 and TRBJ2-5, with 7 bases identical to TRBD1. CDR1 is LNHDA and CDR2 is SQIVND in the germline V gene (reference sequence). The ends lost 5 bases at V and 7 bases at J; junction bases unmatched: 10. This CDR3 region has 14 residues.

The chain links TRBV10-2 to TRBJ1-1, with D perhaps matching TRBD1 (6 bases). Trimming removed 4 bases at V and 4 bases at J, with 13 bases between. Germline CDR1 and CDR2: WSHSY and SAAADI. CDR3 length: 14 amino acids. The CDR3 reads CASSAQGKGTEAFF. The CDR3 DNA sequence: TGCGCCAGCAGTGCACAGGGAAAGGGCACTGAAGCTTTCTTT.

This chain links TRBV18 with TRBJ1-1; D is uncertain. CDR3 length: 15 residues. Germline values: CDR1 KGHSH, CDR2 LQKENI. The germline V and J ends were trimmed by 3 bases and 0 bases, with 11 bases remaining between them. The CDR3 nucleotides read TGTGCCAGCTCACCCACAGCTGATTTGAACACTGAAGCTTTCTTT. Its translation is CASSPTADLNTEAFF. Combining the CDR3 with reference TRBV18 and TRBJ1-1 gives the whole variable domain NAGVMQNPRHLVRRRGQEARLRCSPMKGHSHVYWYRQLPEEGLKFMVYLQKENIIDESGMPKERFSAEFPKEGPSILRIQQVVRGDSAAYFCASSPTADLNTEAFFGQGTRLTVV.

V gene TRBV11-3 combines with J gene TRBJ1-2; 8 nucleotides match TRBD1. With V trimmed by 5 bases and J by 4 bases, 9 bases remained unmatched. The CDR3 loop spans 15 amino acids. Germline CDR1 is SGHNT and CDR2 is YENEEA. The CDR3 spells CASSPTVTGVYGYTF. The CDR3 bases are TGTGCCAGCAGCCCCACTGTGACAGGGGTCTATGGCTACACCTTC.

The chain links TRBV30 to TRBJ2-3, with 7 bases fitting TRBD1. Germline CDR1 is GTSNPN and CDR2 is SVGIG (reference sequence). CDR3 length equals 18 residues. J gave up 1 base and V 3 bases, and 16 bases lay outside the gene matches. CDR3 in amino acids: CAWRRGRLAHGGTDTQYF. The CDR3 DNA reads TGTGCCTGGAGGAGGGGGCGGCTAGCCCACGGGGGCACAGATACGCAGTATTTT.

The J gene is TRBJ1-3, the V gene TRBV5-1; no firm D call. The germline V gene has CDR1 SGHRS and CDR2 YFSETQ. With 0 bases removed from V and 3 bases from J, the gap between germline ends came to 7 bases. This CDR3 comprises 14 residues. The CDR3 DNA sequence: TGCGCCAGCAGCTTGGAGGGCTTTGGAAACACCATATATTTT. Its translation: CASSLEGFGNTIYF.

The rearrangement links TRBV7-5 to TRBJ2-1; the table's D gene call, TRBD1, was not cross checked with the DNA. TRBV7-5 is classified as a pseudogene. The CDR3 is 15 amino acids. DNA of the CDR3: TGTGCCAGCCGCACCCGGGCCAGGGCCTACAATGAGCAGTTCTTC. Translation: CASRTRARAYNEQFF.

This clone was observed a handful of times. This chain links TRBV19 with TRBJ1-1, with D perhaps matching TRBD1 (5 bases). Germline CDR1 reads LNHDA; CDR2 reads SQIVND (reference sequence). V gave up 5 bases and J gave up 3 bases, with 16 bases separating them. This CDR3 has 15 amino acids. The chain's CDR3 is CASSFRPEGDTEAFF. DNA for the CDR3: TGTGCCAGTAGTTTCAGACCAGAAGGGGACACTGAAGCTTTCTTT.

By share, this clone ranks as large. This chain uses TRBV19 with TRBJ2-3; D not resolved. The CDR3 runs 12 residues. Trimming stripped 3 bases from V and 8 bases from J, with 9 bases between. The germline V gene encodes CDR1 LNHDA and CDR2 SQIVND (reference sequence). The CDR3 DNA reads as TGTGCCAGTAGTATGTCCATTGGTACGCAGTATTTT. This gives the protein CASSMSIGTQYF.

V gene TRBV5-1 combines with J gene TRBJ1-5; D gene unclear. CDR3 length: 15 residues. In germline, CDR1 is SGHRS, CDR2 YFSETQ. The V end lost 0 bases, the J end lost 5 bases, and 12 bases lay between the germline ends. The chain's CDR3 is CASSLVGGPDQPQHF. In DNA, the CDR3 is TGCGCCAGCAGCTTGGTGGGTGGGCCCGATCAGCCCCAGCATTTT.

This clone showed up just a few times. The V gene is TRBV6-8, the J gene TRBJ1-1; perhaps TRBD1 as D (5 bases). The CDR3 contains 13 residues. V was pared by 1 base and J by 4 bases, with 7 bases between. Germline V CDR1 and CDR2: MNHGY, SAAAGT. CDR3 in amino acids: CASSYFGGTEAFF. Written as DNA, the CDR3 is TGTGCCAGCAGTTACTTCGGGGGCACTGAAGCTTTCTTT.

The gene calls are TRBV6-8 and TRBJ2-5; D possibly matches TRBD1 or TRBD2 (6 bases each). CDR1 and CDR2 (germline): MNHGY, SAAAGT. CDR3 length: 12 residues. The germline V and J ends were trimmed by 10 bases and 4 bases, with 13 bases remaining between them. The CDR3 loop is CATRRGPETQYF. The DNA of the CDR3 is TGTGCCACCCGTCGGGGGCCAGAGACCCAGTACTTC.

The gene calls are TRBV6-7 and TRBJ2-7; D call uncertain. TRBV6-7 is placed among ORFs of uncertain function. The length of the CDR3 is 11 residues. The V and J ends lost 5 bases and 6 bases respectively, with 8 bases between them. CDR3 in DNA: TGTGCCAGCAGTCCCCGGGTCGAGCAGTACTTC. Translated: CASSPRVEQYF.

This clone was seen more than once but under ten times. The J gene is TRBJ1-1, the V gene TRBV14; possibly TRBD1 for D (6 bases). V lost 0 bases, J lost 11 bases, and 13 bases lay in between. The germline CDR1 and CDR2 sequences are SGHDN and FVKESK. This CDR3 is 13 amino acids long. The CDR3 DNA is TGTGCCAGCAGCCAAGATTGGGGGCGCGAGGCTTTCTTT. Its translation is CASSQDWGREAFF.